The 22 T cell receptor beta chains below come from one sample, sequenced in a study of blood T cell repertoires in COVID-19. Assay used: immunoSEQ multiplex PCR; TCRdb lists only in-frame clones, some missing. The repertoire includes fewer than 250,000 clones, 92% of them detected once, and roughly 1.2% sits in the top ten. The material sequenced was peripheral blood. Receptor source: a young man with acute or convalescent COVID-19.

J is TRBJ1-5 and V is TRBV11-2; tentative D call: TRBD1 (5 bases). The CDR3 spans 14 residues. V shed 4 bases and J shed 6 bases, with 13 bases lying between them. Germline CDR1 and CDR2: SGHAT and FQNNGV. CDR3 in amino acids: CASSSGLEGQPQHF. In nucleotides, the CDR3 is TGTGCCAGCAGCTCGGGACTAGAGGGTCAGCCCCAGCATTTT. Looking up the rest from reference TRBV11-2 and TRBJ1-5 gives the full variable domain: EAGVAQSPRYKIIEKRQSVAFWCNPISGHATLYWYQQILGQGPKLLIQFQNNGVVDDSQLPKDRFSAERLKGVDSTLKIQPAKLEDSAVYLCASSSGLEGQPQHFGDGTRLSIL.

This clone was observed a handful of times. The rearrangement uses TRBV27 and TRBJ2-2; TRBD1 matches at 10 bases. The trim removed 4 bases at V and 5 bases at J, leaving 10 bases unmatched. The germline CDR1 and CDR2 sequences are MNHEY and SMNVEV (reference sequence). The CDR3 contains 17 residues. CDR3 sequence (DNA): TGTGCCAGCAGTTATACACCGGGACAGGGGAGGACCGGGGAGCTGTTTTTT. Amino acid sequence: CASSYTPGQGRTGELFF.

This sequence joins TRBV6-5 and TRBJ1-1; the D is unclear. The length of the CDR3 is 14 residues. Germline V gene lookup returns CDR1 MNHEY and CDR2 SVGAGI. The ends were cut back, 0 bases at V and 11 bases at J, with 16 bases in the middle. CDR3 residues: CASSYSGTGELAFF. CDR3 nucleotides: TGTGCCAGCAGTTACTCGGGCACCGGTGAATTGGCTTTCTTT.

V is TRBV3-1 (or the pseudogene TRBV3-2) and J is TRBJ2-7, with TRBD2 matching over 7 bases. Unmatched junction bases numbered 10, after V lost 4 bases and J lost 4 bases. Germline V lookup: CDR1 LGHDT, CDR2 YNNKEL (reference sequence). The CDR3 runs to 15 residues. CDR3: CASSPYAGGKYEQYF. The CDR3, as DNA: TGTGCCAGCAGCCCTTACGCCGGGGGGAAATACGAGCAGTACTTC.

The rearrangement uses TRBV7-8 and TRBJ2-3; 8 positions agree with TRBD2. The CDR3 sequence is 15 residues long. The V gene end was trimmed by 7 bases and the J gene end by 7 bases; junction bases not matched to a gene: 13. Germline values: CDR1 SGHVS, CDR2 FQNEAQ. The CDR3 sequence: CASNPREGGLNTQYF. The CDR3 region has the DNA TGTGCCAGCAACCCCCGGGAGGGCGGTTTAAATACGCAGTATTTT.

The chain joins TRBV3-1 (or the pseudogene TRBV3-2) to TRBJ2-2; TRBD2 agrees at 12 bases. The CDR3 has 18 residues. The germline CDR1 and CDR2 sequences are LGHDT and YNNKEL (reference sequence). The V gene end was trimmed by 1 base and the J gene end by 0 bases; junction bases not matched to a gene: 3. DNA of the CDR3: TGTGCCAGCAGCCAAGGGACTAGCGGGATAGCGAACACCGGGGAGCTGTTTTTT. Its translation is CASSQGTSGIANTGELFF.

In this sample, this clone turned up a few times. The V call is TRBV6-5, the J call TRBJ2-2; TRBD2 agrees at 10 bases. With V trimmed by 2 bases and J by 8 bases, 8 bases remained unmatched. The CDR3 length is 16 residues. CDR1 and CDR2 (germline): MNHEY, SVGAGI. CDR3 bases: TGTGCCAGCAGTTACCCGGTAGCGGGAGGCCAAGGGGAGCTGTTTTTT. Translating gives CASSYPVAGGQGELFF.

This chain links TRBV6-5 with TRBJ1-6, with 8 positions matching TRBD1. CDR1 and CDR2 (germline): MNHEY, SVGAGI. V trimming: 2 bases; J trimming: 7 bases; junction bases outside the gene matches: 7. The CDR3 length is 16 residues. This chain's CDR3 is CASSYTQGAGNSPLHF. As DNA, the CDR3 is TGTGCCAGCAGTTACACGCAGGGGGCAGGAAATTCACCCCTCCACTTT.

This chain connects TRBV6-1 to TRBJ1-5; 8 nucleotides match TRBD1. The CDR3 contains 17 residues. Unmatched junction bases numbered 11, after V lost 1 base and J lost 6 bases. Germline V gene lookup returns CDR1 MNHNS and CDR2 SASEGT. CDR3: CASSEGRTGNYRQPQHF. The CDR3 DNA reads TGTGCCAGCAGTGAAGGGAGGACAGGGAACTATCGTCAGCCCCAGCATTTT.

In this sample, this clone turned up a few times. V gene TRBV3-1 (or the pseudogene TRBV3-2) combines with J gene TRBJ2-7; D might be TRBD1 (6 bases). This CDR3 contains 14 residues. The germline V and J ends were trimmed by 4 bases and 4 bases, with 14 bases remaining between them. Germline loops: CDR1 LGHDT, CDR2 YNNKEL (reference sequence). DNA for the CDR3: TGTGCCAGCAGCCTAAATACAGGGTATTACGAGCAGTACTTC. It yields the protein CASSLNTGYYEQYF.

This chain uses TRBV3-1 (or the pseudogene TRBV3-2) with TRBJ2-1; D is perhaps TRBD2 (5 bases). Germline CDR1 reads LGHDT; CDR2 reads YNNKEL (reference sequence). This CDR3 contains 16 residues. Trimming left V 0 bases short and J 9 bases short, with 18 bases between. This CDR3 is CASSQDGSGPKGEQFF. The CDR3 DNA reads TGTGCCAGCAGCCAAGATGGAAGCGGACCCAAGGGTGAGCAGTTCTTC.

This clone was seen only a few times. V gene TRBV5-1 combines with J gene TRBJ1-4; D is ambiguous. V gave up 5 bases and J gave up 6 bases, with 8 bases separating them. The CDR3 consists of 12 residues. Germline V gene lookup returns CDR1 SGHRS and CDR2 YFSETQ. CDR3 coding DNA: TGCGCCAGCAGGGAGGGATATGAAAAACTGTTTTTT. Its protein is CASREGYEKLFF.

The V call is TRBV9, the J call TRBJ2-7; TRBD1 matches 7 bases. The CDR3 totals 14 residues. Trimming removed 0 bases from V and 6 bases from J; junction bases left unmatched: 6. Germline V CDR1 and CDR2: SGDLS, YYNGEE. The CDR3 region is CASSVGDRQGEQYF. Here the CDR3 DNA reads TGTGCCAGCAGCGTAGGGGATAGACAGGGCGAGCAGTACTTC.

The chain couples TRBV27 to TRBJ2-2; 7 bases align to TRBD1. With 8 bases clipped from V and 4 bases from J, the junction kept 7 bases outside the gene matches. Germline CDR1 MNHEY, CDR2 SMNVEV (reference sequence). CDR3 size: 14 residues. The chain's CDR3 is CASGRQGTTGELFF. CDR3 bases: TGTGCCAGCGGTAGACAGGGAACCACCGGGGAGCTGTTTTTT.

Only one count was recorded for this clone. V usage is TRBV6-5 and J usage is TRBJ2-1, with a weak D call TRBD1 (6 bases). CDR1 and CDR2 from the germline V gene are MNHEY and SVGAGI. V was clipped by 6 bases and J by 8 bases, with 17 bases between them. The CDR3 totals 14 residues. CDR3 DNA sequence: TGTGCCAGCAGCCAGGGGCCGGATGTGCATGAGCAGTTCTTC. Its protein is CASSQGPDVHEQFF.

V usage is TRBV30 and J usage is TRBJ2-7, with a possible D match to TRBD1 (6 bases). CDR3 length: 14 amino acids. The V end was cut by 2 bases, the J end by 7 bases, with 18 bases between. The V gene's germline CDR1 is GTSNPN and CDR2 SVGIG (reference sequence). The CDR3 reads CAWSPWTVLKEQYF. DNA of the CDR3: TGTGCCTGGAGTCCATGGACAGTCCTCAAAGAGCAGTACTTC.

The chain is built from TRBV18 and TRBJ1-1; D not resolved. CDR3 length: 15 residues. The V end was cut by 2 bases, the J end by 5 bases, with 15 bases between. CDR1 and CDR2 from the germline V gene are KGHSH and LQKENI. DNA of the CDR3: TGTGCCAGCTCACCAACTCTCGTCTACTCAACTGAAGCTTTCTTT. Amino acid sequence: CASSPTLVYSTEAFF.

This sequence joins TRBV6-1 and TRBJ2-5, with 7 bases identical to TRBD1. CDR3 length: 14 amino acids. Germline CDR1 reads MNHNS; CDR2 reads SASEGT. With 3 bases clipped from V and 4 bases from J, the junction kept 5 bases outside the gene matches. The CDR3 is CASSETGYRETQYF. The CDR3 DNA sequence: TGTGCCAGCAGTGAGACAGGGTACCGAGAGACCCAGTACTTC.

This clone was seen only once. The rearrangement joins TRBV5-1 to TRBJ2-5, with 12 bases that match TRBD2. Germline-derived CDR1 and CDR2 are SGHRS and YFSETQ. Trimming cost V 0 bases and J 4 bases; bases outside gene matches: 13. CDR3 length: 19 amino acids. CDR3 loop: CASSLDPPSGRARSETQYF. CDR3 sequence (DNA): TGCGCCAGCAGCTTGGATCCGCCTAGCGGGAGGGCCAGGTCAGAGACCCAGTACTTC. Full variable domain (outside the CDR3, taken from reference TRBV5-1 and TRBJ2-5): KAGVTQTPRYLIKTRGQQVTLSCSPISGHRSVSWYQQTPGQGLQFLFEYFSETQRNKGNFPGRFSGRQFSNSRSEMNVSTLELGDSALYLCASSLDPPSGRARSETQYFGPGTRLLVL.

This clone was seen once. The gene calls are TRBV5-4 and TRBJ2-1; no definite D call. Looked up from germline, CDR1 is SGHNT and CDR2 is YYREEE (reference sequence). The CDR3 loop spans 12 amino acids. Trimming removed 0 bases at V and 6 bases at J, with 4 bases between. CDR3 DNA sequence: TGTGCCAGCAGCTTGGCTCTCAATGAGCAGTTCTTC. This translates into CASSLALNEQFF.

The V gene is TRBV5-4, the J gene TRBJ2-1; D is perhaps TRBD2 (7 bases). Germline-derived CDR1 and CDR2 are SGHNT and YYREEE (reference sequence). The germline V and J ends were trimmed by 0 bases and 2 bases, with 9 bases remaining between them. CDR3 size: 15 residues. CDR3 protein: CASSLAGGTYNEQFF. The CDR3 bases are TGTGCCAGCAGCTTGGCGGGGGGCACCTACAATGAGCAGTTCTTC.

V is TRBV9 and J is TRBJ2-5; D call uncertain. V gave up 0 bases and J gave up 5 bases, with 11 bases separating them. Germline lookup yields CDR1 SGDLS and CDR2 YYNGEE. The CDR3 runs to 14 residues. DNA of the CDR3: TGTGCCAGCAGCGTAGAATCCTATTGGGAGACCCAGTACTTC. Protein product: CASSVESYWETQYF.